This T cell receptor (beta chain) was sequenced during a study of blood T cell repertoires in COVID-19. Background on the study: The United States, Italy and Spain supplied acute and convalescent COVID-19 samples. PBMCs, B-cell-depleted T cells, or T cells were the source of the cDNA or gDNA that made up the material.

The V and J ends lost 1 base and 7 bases, in that order; junction bases with no gene match: 6. The CDR3 has 16 residues. The germline V gene has CDR1 LGHNA and CDR2 YSLEER. In the authors' methods: Nucleated cell counts were estimated from reference gene primer amplification. Using immunoSEQ multiplex PCR, the repertoire was profiled, and TCRdb retains in-frame clones only, with some absent. V, J and clone size derive from that table, while D and trimming were established from the DNA sequence. The sample includes fewer than 150,000 clones, around 84% of them seen just once. The specimen sequenced was peripheral blood. V gene TRBV4-3 combines with J gene TRBJ2-3; 12 positions agree with TRBD2. The clonotype originates from a human donor in a cohort sampled during active COVID-19. The CDR3 region is CASSQATSGGLNTQYF. DNA for the CDR3: TGCGCCAGCAGCCAAGCCACTAGCGGGGGGCTGAATACGCAGTATTTT.